This TCR beta chain is from a study of shared clonotypes between healthy human individuals. General study results and limits: It was observed that around 5% of naive CD4 clonotypes were shared across several donors. Unshared clonotypes carried lower generation probabilities than those common to all four donors.

About this clone: Its antigen is unknown.

Sorted-subset replicate PCR reactions were performed with approximately 190 ng DNA, corresponding to roughly 30,000 T cell genomes. Profiling relied on immunoSEQ multiplex PCR, and the TCRdb table lists in-frame clones only, not all of them. The sample has approximately 720,000 clones; about two thirds are singletons. Those who donated were healthy HIV-negative adults, with no recent acute infections or vaccinations reported. Sequencing was done on a sample of memory CD4+ T cells sorted from blood. Subset noted: CD45RA-negative fraction. This receptor was taken from a woman aged 30 to 39 in good health.

CDR3 DNA sequence: TGTGCCAGCAGTTTATCGCGGGGGAACTATGGCTACACCTTC. Its protein product is CASSLSRGNYGYTF. The chain employs TRBV27 and TRBJ1-2; tentative D call: TRBD1 (5 bases). The CDR3 covers 14 residues. Trimming removed 0 bases at V and 2 bases at J, with 7 bases between. Germline V CDR1 and CDR2: MNHEY, SMNVEV (reference sequence).